The next 15 T cell receptor beta chains were all read from a single sample in a study of T cell responses to AZD1222 COVID-19 vaccine. TCRdb keeps only in-frame clones here, not all; method: immunoSEQ multiplex PCR. This table holds 90,000 to 130,000 clones, about 86% found once. The input for sequencing was peripheral blood, taken on day 0 of AZD1222 vaccination. The receptors originated from an adult in good health.

The chain has TRBV6-2 or TRBV6-3 and TRBJ1-2; the D gene is possibly TRBD1 (6 bases). This CDR3 spans 13 amino acids. V shed 2 bases and J shed 8 bases, with 12 bases lying between them. CDR1 is MNHEY and CDR2 is SVGEGT in the germline V gene. Written as DNA, the CDR3 is TGTGCCAGCAGTTACCCCGGGGGCATAGGCTACACCTTC. Protein product: CASSYPGGIGYTF.

The chain carries TRBV5-1 and TRBJ2-7, with 13 bases identical to TRBD2. Germline trimming cut 3 bases from V and 4 bases from J; bases unmatched to any gene: 1. Germline-derived CDR1 and CDR2 are SGHRS and YFSETQ. The CDR3 length is 14 residues. Written as DNA, the CDR3 is TGCGCCAGCAGCTCGGGACTAGCGGGATACGAGCAGTACTTC. This codes for CASSSGLAGYEQYF.

This chain uses TRBV11-1 with TRBJ2-7; 7 bases match TRBD1. Trimming cost V 5 bases and J 3 bases; bases outside gene matches: 10. CDR3 length: 15 residues. Germline V gene data show CDR1 as SGHAT and CDR2 as FQDESV (reference sequence). Here the CDR3 DNA reads TGTGCCAGCAGCAACCACAGGGGCCATGGCTACGAGCAGTACTTC. It codes for CASSNHRGHGYEQYF. The full variable domain, completed using reference TRBV11-1 and TRBJ2-7, is EAEVAQSPRYKITEKSQAVAFWCDPISGHATLYWYRQILGQGPELLVQFQDESVVDDSQLPKDRFSAERLKGVDSTLKIQPAELGDSAMYLCASSNHRGHGYEQYFGPGTRLTVT.

This clone was recorded a few times. V usage is TRBV27 and J usage is TRBJ2-7; 10 nucleotides align to TRBD2. Trimming removed 7 bases from V and 6 bases from J; junction bases left unmatched: 6. Per germline, CDR1 MNHEY and CDR2 SMNVEV (reference sequence). The CDR3 length is 13 residues. CDR3 sequence: CASTALAGPEQYF. In nucleotides, the CDR3 is TGTGCCAGCACGGCACTAGCGGGACCCGAGCAGTACTTC.

The J gene is TRBJ2-7, the V gene TRBV14; D unclear. The CDR3 has 11 amino acids. CDR1 and CDR2 from the germline V gene are SGHDN and FVKESK. The V and J ends lost 5 bases and 7 bases respectively, with 9 bases between them. The CDR3 sequence: CASSGFGEQYF. The CDR3 region has the DNA TGTGCCAGCAGCGGCTTTGGGGAGCAGTACTTC.

The rearrangement joins TRBV9 to TRBJ2-3; D remains unclear. V gave up 0 bases and J gave up 4 bases, with 12 bases separating them. Germline V gene lookup returns CDR1 SGDLS and CDR2 YYNGEE. The CDR3 totals 15 residues. CDR3 region: CASSVVWGSPDTQYF. The DNA of the CDR3 is TGTGCCAGCAGCGTAGTTTGGGGTTCCCCAGATACGCAGTATTTT.

This clone came up once. The J gene is TRBJ2-7, the V gene TRBV7-2; D call uncertain. CDR3 length: 13 residues. Germline CDR1 and CDR2: SGHTA and FQGNSA. Trimming cost V 8 bases and J 2 bases, with 13 bases left between them. CDR3 loop: CASSRASPYEQYF. The CDR3 DNA reads TGTGCCAGCTCCCGGGCCAGTCCCTACGAGCAGTACTTC.

The V and J genes are TRBV21-1 and TRBJ1-5. TRBV21-1 is marked as a pseudogene. The CDR3 runs 16 residues. The CDR3 bases are TGTGCCAGCAGCAAAGCGCCCCCGGGGGGATCTCAGCCCCAGCATTTT. Amino acids: CASSKAPPGGSQPQHF.

This CDR3 is CSVENRQGQSEAFF. The CDR3 bases are TGCAGCGTTGAGAACCGGCAAGGACAGTCTGAAGCTTTCTTT. V usage is TRBV29-1 and J usage is TRBJ1-1; D is perhaps TRBD1 (6 bases). V lost 3 bases and J 6 bases, leaving 17 bases between the germline ends. The CDR3 contains 14 residues. Germline lookup yields CDR1 SQVTM and CDR2 ANQGSEA.

V usage is TRBV9 and J usage is TRBJ1-2; D is unclear. CDR1 and CDR2 (germline): SGDLS, YYNGEE. The CDR3 extends over 13 amino acids. V was clipped by 4 bases and J by 6 bases, with 13 bases between them. CDR3 DNA: TGTGCCAGCAGCTCGATGGATTATGATGGCTACACCTTC. Its translation is CASSSMDYDGYTF.

CDR3: CASGATYEQYF. In DNA form, the CDR3 reads TGTGCCAGCGGGGCCACCTACGAGCAGTACTTC. The chain recombines TRBV12-3 or TRBV12-4 with TRBJ2-7; D might be TRBD1 (5 bases). Trimming stripped 8 bases from V and 2 bases from J, with 7 bases between. The CDR3 is made up of 11 amino acids.

The chain has TRBV7-9 and TRBJ1-3; D gene ambiguous. With 11 bases removed from V and 0 bases from J, the gap between germline ends came to 8 bases. Germline assignment: CDR1 SEHNR and CDR2 FQNEAQ (reference sequence). This CDR3 region has 12 residues. Here the CDR3 DNA reads TGTGCCGTGGGAGACTCTGGAAACACCATATATTTT. Its translation is CAVGDSGNTIYF.

Here the CDR3 DNA reads TGTGCCAGCAGCCGGGAACTGGGGGGCAATCAGCCCCAGCATTTT. It yields the protein CASSRELGGNQPQHF. The V call is TRBV2, the J call TRBJ1-5; possible D gene TRBD1, 5 bases. Per the germline V gene, CDR1 is SNHLY and CDR2 is FYNNEI. There are 15 residues in the CDR3. V lost 6 bases to trimming and J lost 2 bases, with 14 bases between them.

The V and J genes are TRBV30 and TRBJ2-3; TRBD2 aligns across 12 bases. Germline-derived CDR1 and CDR2 are GTSNPN and SVGIG (reference sequence). CDR3 length: 15 amino acids. The V segment lost 3 bases and the J segment 5 bases; nucleotides outside the gene matches: 6. In nucleotides, the CDR3 is TGTGCCTGGAGGACGGGACTAGCGGGTGTAGATACGCAGTATTTT. As protein: CAWRTGLAGVDTQYF. Full variable domain (remainder filled in from reference TRBV30 and TRBJ2-3): SQTIHQWPATLVQPVGSPLSLECTVEGTSNPNLYWYRQAAGRGLQLLFYSVGIGQISSEVPQNLSASRPQDRQFILSSKKLLLSDSGFYLCAWRTGLAGVDTQYFGPGTRLTVL.

Here the CDR3 reads CASSLMTGGSSGNTIYF. As DNA, the CDR3 is TGTGCCAGCAGCTTAATGACCGGGGGCTCTTCTGGAAACACCATATATTTT. J is TRBJ1-3 and V is TRBV7-3; tentative D call: TRBD1 (6 bases). The germline V and J ends were trimmed by 1 base and 1 base, with 14 bases remaining between them. CDR1 SGHTA and CDR2 FQGTGA come from the germline V gene. The length of the CDR3 is 17 residues.